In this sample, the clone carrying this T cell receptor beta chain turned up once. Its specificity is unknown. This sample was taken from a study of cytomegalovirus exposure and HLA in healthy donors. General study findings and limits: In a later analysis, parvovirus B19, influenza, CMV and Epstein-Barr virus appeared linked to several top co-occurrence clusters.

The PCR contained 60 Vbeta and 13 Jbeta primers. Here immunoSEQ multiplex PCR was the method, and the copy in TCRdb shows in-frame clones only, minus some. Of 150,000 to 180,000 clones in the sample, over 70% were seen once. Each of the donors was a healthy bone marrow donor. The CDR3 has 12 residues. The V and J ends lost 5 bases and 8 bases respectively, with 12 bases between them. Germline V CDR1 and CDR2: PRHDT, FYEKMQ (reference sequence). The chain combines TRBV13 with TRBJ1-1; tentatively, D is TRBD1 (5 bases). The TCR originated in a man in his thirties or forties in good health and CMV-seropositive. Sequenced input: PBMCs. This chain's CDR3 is CASSPTALEAFF. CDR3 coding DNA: TGTGCCAGCAGCCCGACAGCGTTGGAAGCTTTCTTT.